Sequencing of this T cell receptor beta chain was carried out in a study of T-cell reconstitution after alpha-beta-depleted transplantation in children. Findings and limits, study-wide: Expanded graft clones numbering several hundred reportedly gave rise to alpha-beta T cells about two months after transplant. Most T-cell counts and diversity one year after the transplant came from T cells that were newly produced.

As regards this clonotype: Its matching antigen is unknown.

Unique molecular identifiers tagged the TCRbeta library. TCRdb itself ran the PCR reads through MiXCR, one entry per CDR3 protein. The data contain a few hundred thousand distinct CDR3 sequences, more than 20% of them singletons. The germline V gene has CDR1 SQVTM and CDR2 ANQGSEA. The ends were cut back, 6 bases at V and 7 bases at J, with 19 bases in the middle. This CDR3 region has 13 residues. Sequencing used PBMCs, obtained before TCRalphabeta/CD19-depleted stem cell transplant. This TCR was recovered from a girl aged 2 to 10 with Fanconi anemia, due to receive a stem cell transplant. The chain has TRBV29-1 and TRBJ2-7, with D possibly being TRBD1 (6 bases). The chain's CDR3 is CSVIRGVLEEQYF. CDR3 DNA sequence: TGCAGCGTCATCAGGGGCGTATTAGAAGAGCAGTACTTC.